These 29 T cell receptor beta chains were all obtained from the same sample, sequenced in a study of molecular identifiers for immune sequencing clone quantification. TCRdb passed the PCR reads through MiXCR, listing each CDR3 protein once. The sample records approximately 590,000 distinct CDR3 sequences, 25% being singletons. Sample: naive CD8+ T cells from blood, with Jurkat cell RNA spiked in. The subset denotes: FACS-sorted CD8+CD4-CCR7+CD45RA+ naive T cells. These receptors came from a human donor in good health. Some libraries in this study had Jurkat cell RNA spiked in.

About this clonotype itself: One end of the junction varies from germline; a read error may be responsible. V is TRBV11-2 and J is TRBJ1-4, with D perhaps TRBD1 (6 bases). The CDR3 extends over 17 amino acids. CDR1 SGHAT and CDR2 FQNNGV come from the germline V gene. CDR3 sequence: CASSLSSRGWTNEILFF. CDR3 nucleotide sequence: TGTGCCAGCAGCTTGTCATCCAGGGGTTGGACTAATGAAATACTGTTTTTT.

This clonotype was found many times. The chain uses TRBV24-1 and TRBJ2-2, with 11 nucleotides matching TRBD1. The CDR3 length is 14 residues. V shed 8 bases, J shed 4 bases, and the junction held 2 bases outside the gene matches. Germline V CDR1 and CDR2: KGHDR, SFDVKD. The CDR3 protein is CATTGTGGTGELFF. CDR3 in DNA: TGTGCCACCACCGGGACAGGGGGCACCGGGGAGCTGTTTTTT.

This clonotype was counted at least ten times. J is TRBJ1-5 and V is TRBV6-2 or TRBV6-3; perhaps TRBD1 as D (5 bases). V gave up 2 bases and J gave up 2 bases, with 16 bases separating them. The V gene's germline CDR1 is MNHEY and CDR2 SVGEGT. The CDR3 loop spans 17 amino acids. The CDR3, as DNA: TGTGCCAGCAGTTACCTACTCGGACAAGAGGGCAATCAGCCCCAGCATTTT. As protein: CASSYLLGQEGNQPQHF.

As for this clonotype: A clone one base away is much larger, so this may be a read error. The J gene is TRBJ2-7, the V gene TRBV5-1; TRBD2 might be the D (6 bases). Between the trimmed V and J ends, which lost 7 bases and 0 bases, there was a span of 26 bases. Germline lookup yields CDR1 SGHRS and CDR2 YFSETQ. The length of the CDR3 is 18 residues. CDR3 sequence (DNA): TGCGCCAGCGGCCAACCTAAAGACCCGAGGAGGGGCTCCTACGAGCAGTACTTC. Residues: CASGQPKDPRRGSYEQYF.

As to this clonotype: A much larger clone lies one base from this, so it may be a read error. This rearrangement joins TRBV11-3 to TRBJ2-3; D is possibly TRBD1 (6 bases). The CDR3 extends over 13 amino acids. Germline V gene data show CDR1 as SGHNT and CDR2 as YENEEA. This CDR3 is CASSQGTTDAQYF. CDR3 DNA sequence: TGTGCCAGCAGCCAGGGGACAACAGATGCGCAGTATTTT.

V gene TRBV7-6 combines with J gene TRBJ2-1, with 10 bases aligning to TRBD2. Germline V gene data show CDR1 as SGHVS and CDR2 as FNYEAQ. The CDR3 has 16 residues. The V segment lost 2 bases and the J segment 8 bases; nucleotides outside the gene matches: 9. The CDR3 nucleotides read TGTGCCAGCAGCTTAAGGGGCAGCGGGGGGGCCGATGAGCAGTTCTTC. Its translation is CASSLRGSGGADEQFF.

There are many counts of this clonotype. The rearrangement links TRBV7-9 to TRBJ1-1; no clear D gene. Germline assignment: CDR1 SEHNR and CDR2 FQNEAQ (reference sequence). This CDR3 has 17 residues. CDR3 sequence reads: CLERPRFGEAVNTEAFF. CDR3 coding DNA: TGTCTCGAACGACCTAGGTTCGGGGAAGCAGTGAACACTGAAGCTTTCTTT.

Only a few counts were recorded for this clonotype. The CDR3 loop reads CASGPGRWSTDTQYF. Written as DNA, the CDR3 is TGTGCCAGTGGGCCGGGGCGGTGGAGCACAGATACGCAGTATTTT. This sequence joins TRBV27 and TRBJ2-3; D is possibly TRBD1 or TRBD2 (5 bases each). Trimming took 9 bases from V and 0 from J, leaving 16 bases between them. CDR3 length equals 15 residues. Germline-derived CDR1 and CDR2 are MNHEY and SMNVEV (reference sequence).

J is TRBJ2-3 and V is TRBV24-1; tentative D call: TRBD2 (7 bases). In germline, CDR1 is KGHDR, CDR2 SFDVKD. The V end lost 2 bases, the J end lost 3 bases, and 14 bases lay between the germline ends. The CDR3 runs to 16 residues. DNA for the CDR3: TGTGCCACCAGTGATTGGGGGGGCGCGGGTACAGATACGCAGTATTTT. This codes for CATSDWGGAGTDTQYF.

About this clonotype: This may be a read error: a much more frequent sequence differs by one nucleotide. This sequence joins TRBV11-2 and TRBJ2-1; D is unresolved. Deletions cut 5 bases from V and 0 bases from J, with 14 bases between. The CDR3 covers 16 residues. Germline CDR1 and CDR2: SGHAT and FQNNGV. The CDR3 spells CASSPTSAGSYNEQFF. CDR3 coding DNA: TGTGCCAGCAGCCCTACAAGCGCCGGCTCCTACAATGAGCAGTTCTTC.

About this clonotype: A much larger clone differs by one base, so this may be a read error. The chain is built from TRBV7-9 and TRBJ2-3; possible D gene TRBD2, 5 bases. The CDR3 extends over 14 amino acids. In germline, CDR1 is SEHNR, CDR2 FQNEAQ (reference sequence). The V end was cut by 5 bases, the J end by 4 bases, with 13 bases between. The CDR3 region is CASSRGLSADTQYF. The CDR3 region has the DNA TGTGCCAGCAGCCGAGGACTGAGCGCAGATACGCAGTATTTT. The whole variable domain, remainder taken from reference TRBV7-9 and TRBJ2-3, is DTGVSQNPRHKITKRGQNVTFRCDPISEHNRLYWYRQTLGQGPEFLTYFQNEAQLEKSRLLSDRFSAERPKGSFSTLEIQRTEQGDSAMYLCASSRGLSADTQYFGPGTRLTVL.

This CDR3 reads CASSYSGRGARGEQFF. The CDR3 DNA sequence: TGTGCCAGCAGTTATAGCGGGAGGGGGGCGCGAGGTGAGCAGTTCTTC. This rearrangement joins TRBV12-3 or TRBV12-4 to TRBJ2-1; 11 nucleotides line up with TRBD2. This CDR3 is built from 16 residues. The junction had 11 bases not matched to a gene; V was cut back by 4 bases and J by 9 bases.

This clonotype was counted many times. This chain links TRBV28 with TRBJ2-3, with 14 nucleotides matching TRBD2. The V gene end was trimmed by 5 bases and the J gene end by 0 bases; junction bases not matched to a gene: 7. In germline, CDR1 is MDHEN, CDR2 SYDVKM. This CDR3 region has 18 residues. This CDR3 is CASSPRGLAGESTDTQYF. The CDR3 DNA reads TGTGCCAGCAGTCCCCGGGGACTAGCGGGGGAAAGCACAGATACGCAGTATTTT.

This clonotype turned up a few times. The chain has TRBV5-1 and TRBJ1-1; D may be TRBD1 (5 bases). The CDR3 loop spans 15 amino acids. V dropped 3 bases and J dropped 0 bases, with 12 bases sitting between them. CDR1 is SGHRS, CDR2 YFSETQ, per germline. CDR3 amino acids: CASSSVGGMNTEAFF. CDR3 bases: TGCGCCAGCAGCTCCGTTGGGGGAATGAACACTGAAGCTTTCTTT. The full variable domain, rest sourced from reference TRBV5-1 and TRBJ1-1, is KAGVTQTPRYLIKTRGQQVTLSCSPISGHRSVSWYQQTPGQGLQFLFEYFSETQRNKGNFPGRFSGRQFSNSRSEMNVSTLELGDSALYLCASSSVGGMNTEAFFGQGTRLTVV.

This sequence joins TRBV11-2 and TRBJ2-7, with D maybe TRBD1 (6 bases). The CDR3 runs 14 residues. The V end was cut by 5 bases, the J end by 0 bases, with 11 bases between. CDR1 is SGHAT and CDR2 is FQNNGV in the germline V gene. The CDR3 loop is CASSHDRFSYEQYF. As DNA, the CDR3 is TGTGCCAGCAGCCATGACAGGTTCTCCTACGAGCAGTACTTC.

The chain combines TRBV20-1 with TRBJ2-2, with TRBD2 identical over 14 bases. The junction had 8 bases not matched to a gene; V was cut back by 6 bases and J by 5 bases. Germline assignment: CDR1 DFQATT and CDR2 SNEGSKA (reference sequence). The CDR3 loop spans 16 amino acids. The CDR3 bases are TGCAGTGCCGGAAAGGGACTAGCGGGAGTTACCGGGGAGCTGTTTTTT. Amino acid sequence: CSAGKGLAGVTGELFF.

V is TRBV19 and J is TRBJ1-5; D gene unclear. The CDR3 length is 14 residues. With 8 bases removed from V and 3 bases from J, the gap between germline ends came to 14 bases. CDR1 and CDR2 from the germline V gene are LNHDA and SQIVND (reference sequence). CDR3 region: CASPHPGFNQPQHF. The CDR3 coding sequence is TGTGCCAGTCCCCACCCGGGTTTCAATCAGCCCCAGCATTTT. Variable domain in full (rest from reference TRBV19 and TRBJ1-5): DGGITQSPKYLFRKEGQNVTLSCEQNLNHDAMYWYRQDPGQGLRLIYYSQIVNDFQKGDIAEGYSVSREKKESFPLTVTSAQKNPTAFYLCASPHPGFNQPQHFGDGTRLSIL.

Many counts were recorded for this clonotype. CDR3 loop: CAMSENTDQETQYF. CDR3 DNA sequence: TGTGCCATGAGCGAGAACACCGACCAAGAGACCCAGTACTTC. V gene TRBV7-9 combines with J gene TRBJ2-5; the D is unclear. Trimming took 10 bases from V and 0 from J, leaving 15 bases between them. In germline, CDR1 is SEHNR, CDR2 FQNEAQ (reference sequence). This CDR3 has 14 residues.

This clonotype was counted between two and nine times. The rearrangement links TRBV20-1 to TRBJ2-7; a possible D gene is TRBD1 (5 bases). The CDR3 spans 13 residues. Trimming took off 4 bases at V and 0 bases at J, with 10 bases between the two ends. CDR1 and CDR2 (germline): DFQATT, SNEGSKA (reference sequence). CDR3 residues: CSAKDTNSYEQYF. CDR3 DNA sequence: TGCAGTGCTAAGGACACAAACTCCTACGAGCAGTACTTC.

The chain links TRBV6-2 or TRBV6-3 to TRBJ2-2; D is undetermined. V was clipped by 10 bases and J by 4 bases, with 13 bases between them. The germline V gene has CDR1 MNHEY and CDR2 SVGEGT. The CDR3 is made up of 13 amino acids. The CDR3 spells CAIADTGTGELFF. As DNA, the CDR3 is TGTGCCATCGCGGATACCGGCACCGGGGAGCTGTTTTTT.

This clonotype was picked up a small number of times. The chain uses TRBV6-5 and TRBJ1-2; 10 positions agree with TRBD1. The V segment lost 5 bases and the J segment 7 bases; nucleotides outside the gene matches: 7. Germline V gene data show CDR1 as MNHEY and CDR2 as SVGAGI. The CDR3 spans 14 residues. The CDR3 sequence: CASSPGQGISGYTF. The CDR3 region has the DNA TGTGCCAGCAGTCCGGGACAGGGGATTAGTGGCTACACCTTC.

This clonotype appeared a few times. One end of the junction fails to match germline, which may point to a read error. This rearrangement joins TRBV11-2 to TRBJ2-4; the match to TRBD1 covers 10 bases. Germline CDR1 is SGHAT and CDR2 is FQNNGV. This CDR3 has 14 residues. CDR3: CASRIGTGVDIQHF. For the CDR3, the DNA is TGTGCCAGCAGAATCGGGACAGGGGTTGACATTCAGCACTTC.

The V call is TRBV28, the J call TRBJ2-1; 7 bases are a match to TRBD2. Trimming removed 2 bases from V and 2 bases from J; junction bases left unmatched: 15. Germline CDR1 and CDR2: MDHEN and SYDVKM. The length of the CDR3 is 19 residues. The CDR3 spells CASSLGGRAGSLPYNEQFF. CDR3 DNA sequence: TGTGCCAGCAGTTTAGGGGGGAGGGCCGGTTCTCTGCCCTACAATGAGCAGTTCTTC. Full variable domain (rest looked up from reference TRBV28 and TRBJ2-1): DVKVTQSSRYLVKRTGEKVFLECVQDMDHENMFWYRQDPGLGLRLIYFSYDVKMKEKGDIPEGYSVSREKKERFSLILESASTNQTSMYLCASSLGGRAGSLPYNEQFFGPGTRLTVL.

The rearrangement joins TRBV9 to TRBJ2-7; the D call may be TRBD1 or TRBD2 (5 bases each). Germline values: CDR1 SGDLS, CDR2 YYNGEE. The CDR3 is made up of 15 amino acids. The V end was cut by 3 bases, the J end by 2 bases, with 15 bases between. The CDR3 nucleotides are TGTGCCAGCAGCGCCGGAATAGGGACGACCTACGAGCAGTACTTC. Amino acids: CASSAGIGTTYEQYF.

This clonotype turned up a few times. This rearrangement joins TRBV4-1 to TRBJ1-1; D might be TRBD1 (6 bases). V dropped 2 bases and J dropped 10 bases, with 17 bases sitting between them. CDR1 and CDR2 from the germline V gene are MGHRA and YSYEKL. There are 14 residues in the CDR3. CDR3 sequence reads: CASSQSHTGIGAFF. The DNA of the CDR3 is TGCGCCAGCAGCCAATCACATACAGGGATCGGAGCTTTCTTT.

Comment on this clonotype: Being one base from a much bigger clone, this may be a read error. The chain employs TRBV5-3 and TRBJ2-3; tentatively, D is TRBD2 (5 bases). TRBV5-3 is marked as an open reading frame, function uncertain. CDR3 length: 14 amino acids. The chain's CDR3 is CASSFPAGTDTQYF. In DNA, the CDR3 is TGTGCCAGCAGCTTCCCAGCGGGCACAGATACGCAGTATTTT.

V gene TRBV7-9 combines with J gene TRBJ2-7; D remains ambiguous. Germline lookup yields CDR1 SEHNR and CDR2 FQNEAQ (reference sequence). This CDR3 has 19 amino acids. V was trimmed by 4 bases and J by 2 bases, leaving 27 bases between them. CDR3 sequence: CASSSRDVIVGLSAYEQYF. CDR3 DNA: TGTGCCAGCAGCTCTCGTGATGTCATAGTGGGGTTGTCAGCCTACGAGCAGTACTTC.

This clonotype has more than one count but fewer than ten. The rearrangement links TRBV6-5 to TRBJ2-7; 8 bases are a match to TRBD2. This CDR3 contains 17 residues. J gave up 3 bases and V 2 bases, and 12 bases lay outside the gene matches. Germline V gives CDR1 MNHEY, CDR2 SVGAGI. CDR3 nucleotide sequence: TGTGCCAGCAGTTACCCGGAATTAGCGGGAAATGACTACGAGCAGTACTTC. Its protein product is CASSYPELAGNDYEQYF.

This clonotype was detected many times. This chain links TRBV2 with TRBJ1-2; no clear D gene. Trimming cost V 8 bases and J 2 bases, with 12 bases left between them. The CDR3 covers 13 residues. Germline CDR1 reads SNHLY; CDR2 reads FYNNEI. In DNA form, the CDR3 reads TGTGCCAGCCCCTCCCCTGGAAACTATGGCTACACCTTC. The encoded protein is CASPSPGNYGYTF. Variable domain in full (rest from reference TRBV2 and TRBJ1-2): EPEVTQTPSHQVTQMGQEVILRCVPISNHLYFYWYRQILGQKVEFLVSFYNNEISEKSEIFDDQFSVERPDGSNFTLKIRSTKLEDSAMYFCASPSPGNYGYTFGSGTRLTVV.